Shown below are 8 T cell receptor beta chains from a single sample sequenced in a study of cytomegalovirus exposure and HLA in healthy donors. PCR used 60 Vbeta primers and 13 Jbeta primers. Clones were sequenced by immunoSEQ multiplex PCR, and TCRdb holds only the in-frame ones, with some missing. The sample shows fewer than 130,000 clones, and about 0.58% sits with its ten largest clones. Sequencing was performed on PBMCs. The receptor source for this set is a man in his fifties in good health and CMV-seronegative.

The chain uses TRBV5-1 and TRBJ1-1; D ambiguous. Trimming removed 0 bases at V and 0 bases at J, with 6 bases between. The CDR3 extends over 14 amino acids. CDR1 is SGHRS and CDR2 is YFSETQ in the germline V gene. The CDR3 loop is CASSLGGMNTEAFF. CDR3 bases: TGCGCCAGCAGCTTGGGAGGGATGAACACTGAAGCTTTCTTT.

The genes are TRBV5-1 and TRBJ2-1, with D maybe TRBD2 (5 bases). The CDR3 has 15 residues. With 4 bases removed from V and 5 bases from J, the gap between germline ends came to 16 bases. CDR1 is SGHRS and CDR2 is YFSETQ in the germline V gene. This chain's CDR3 is CASSRGERTHNEQFF. The CDR3 DNA follows: TGCGCCAGCAGCCGCGGCGAGCGGACCCACAATGAGCAGTTCTTC.

The V and J genes are TRBV27 and TRBJ2-1, with D hard to call. The CDR3 consists of 12 residues. Germline V lookup: CDR1 MNHEY, CDR2 SMNVEV (reference sequence). Trimming cost V 5 bases and J 7 bases, with 9 bases left between them. The CDR3 loop reads CASSHSPNEQFF. The CDR3 DNA sequence: TGTGCCAGCAGTCACAGCCCGAATGAGCAGTTCTTC.

The V gene is TRBV4-3, the J gene TRBJ1-4; D might be TRBD1 (6 bases). CDR3 length equals 18 residues. The V end lost 2 bases, the J end lost 7 bases, and 23 bases lay between the germline ends. Germline-derived CDR1 and CDR2 are LGHNA and YSLEER. CDR3 bases: TGCGCCAGCAGCCAACCTAGGGGTGTGGGGACATCTTCTGAAAAACTGTTTTTT. Its protein is CASSQPRGVGTSSEKLFF.

This chain joins TRBV4-3 and TRBJ1-2; TRBD1 is a possible D gene (5 bases). Germline V CDR1 and CDR2: LGHNA, YSLEER. The length of the CDR3 is 14 residues. Trimming shortened V by 4 bases and J by 6 bases, and 15 bases separated the two germline ends. The CDR3: CASSPWGTRDGYTF. CDR3 DNA sequence: TGCGCCAGCAGCCCGTGGGGGACTCGTGATGGCTACACCTTC.

The rearrangement links TRBV19 to TRBJ1-2; the D gene is possibly TRBD1 (6 bases). Deletions cut 5 bases from V and 4 bases from J, with 11 bases between. CDR1 and CDR2 (germline): LNHDA, SQIVND (reference sequence). The CDR3 runs to 13 residues. In DNA form, the CDR3 reads TGTGCCAGTAGTCCTCAGGGGTTCTATGGCTACACCTTC. This translates into CASSPQGFYGYTF.

This chain uses TRBV7-2 with TRBJ2-2; D possibly corresponds to TRBD2 (6 bases). V gave up 3 bases and J gave up 5 bases, with 13 bases separating them. This CDR3 has 15 amino acids. CDR1 and CDR2 (germline): SGHTA, FQGNSA. This CDR3 reads CASSFWDSRTGELFF. The CDR3 DNA follows: TGTGCCAGCAGCTTTTGGGACTCACGGACCGGGGAGCTGTTTTTT.

This chain uses TRBV14 with TRBJ2-1; 9 nucleotides match TRBD1. After removal of 6 bases from V and 7 bases from J, the junction contained 10 bases not matched to a gene. The germline V gene has CDR1 SGHDN and CDR2 FVKESK. The CDR3 sequence is 15 residues long. CDR3 protein: CASSPGQGAENEQFF. The CDR3 bases are TGTGCCAGCAGTCCGGGACAGGGTGCGGAGAATGAGCAGTTCTTC.